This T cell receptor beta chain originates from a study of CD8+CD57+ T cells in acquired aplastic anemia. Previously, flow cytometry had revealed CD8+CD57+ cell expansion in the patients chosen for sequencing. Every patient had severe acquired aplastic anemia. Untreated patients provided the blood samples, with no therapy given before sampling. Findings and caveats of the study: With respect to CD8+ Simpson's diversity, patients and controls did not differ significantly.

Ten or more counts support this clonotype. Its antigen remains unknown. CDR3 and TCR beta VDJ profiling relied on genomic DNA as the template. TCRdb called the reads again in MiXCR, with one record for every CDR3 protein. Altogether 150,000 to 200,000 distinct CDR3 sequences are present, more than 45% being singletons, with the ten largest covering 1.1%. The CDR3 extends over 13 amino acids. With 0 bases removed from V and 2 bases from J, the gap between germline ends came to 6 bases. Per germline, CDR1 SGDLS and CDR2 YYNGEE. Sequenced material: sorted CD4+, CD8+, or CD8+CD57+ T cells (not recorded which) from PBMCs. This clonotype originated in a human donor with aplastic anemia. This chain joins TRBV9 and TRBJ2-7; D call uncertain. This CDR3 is CASSVAPTYEQYF. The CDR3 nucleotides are TGTGCCAGCAGCGTAGCTCCCACCTACGAGCAGTACTTC.